What follows are 5 T cell receptor beta chains derived from one specimen sequenced in a study of T-cell reconstitution after alpha-beta-depleted transplantation in children. It was with unique molecular identifiers that the TCRbeta library was prepared. One entry per CDR3 protein results from TCRdb running MiXCR on the PCR reads. The data hold around 6,100 distinct CDR3 sequences, with about a sixth observed a single time. Sequences were derived from PBMCs, mostly from graft donor cells, sampled 60 days after TCRalphabeta/CD19-depleted stem cell transplant. The receptors were gathered from a male patient younger than 18 who had a stem cell transplant for acute myeloid leukemia, so the T cells may come from the graft donor.

This clonotype has more than one count but fewer than ten. The chain joins TRBV6-2 or TRBV6-3 to TRBJ2-5; 13 bases line up with TRBD2. The V gene's germline CDR1 is MNHEY and CDR2 SVGEGT. Trimming removed 2 bases from V and 5 bases from J; junction bases left unmatched: 2. The CDR3 covers 15 residues. CDR3 loop: CASSYGTSGIETQYF. CDR3 DNA sequence: TGTGCCAGCAGTTACGGGACTAGCGGGATCGAGACCCAGTACTTC.

This clonotype was counted only a few times. The gene calls are TRBV15 and TRBJ1-5, with D unclear. Germline CDR1 LNHNV, CDR2 YYDKDF (reference sequence). The CDR3 is 14 residues long. V was cut by 5 bases and J by 0 bases, with 8 bases left in between. For the CDR3, the DNA is TGTGCCACCAGCCCCCGGGATAGCAATCAGCCCCAGCATTTT. Translated, it gives CATSPRDSNQPQHF.

This clonotype counts as medium-sized. The J gene is TRBJ2-2, the V gene TRBV7-3; 7 bases are shared with TRBD2. J gave up 3 bases and V 5 bases, and 12 bases lay outside the gene matches. This CDR3 contains 17 residues. CDR1 is SGHTA, CDR2 FQGTGA, per germline. The CDR3 region has the DNA TGTGCCAGCAGCCGTTCCCTAGCGGCCCGATACACCGGGGAGCTGTTTTTT. It is translated as CASSRSLAARYTGELFF.

This clonotype was detected a few times. This chain uses TRBV28 with TRBJ1-2, with 11 bases fitting TRBD1. Germline CDR1 and CDR2: MDHEN and SYDVKM. This CDR3 has 13 residues. The J segment lost 12 bases and the V segment lost 9 bases, leaving 12 bases of the junction unmatched. The CDR3 DNA sequence: TGTGCCAGTTGGGACCGGACAGGGGGCACCAACACCTTC. Translating it yields CASWDRTGGTNTF.

By share, this clonotype ranks as medium-sized (0.01 to 0.1%). The chain employs TRBV28 and TRBJ2-5, with D possibly matching TRBD2 (5 bases). The germline CDR1 and CDR2 sequences are MDHEN and SYDVKM. Trimming took off 5 bases at V and 0 bases at J, with 10 bases between the two ends. This CDR3 is 14 amino acids long. The CDR3 loop is CASSPPGYQETQYF. For the CDR3, the DNA is TGTGCCAGCAGTCCCCCGGGGTACCAAGAGACCCAGTACTTC.